This TCR beta chain was identified in a study of blood T cells in healthy people across ages. This CDR3 has 12 residues. The V gene lost 8 bases and the J gene lost 12 bases, with 17 bases spanning the gap. Germline V gene data show CDR1 as SGHTA and CDR2 as FQGNSA. A remark on this clonotype: A clone one base away is much larger, so this may be a read error.

PCR was performed a second time for about 7 to 11 cycles using a sample-barcoded 5' primer and a J-beta primer mix. TCRdb redid the calling of the 5' RACE reads with MiXCR, one entry per CDR3 protein. The top ten clones hold 11% of a sample with about 1.6 million distinct CDR3 sequences, about 31% of them seen once. The gene calls are TRBV7-2 and TRBJ2-1; D perhaps matches TRBD2 (7 bases). The specimen was blood. This sequence originates from a woman in her 30s in good health. The CDR3 here is CASGWEGGSQFF. As DNA, the CDR3 is TGTGCCAGCGGCTGGGAGGGGGGTTCGCAGTTCTTC.